These 29 T cell receptor beta chains share one sample of origin, sequenced in a study of CD8+CD57+ T cells in acquired aplastic anemia. CD8+CD57+ cell expansion, shown by flow cytometry, had occurred in the patients selected for sequencing. The template used for profiling TCR beta VDJ and CDR3 was genomic DNA. TCRdb analysed the reads with MiXCR anew, one entry per CDR3 protein. The sample holds hundreds of thousands of distinct CDR3 sequences, 25% to 40% seen once. Input material: sorted CD4+, CD8+, or CD8+CD57+ T cells (not recorded which) from PBMCs. The receptors were gathered from a human donor with aplastic anemia.

This clonotype was observed many times. This sequence joins TRBV9 and TRBJ1-2, with 7 bases that match TRBD1. Germline values: CDR1 SGDLS, CDR2 YYNGEE. This CDR3 is 14 amino acids long. The trim removed 0 bases at V and 1 base at J, leaving 0 bases unmatched. CDR3 loop: CASSVGDSNYGYTF. CDR3 nucleotide sequence: TGTGCCAGCAGCGTAGGGGACAGTAACTATGGCTACACCTTC.

The chain carries TRBV7-9 and TRBJ2-7; TRBD2 matches 7 bases. Germline V gene sequence: CDR1 SEHNR, CDR2 FQNEAQ (reference sequence). The CDR3 sequence is 15 residues long. The V and J ends lost 5 bases and 5 bases, in that order; junction bases with no gene match: 12. The CDR3 DNA reads TGTGCCAGCAGCATTAGCGGGTCTATGGGGAACGAGCAGTACTTC. Translating it yields CASSISGSMGNEQYF.

This clonotype was observed at least ten times. The chain has TRBV7-2 and TRBJ2-5; 14 bases are a match to TRBD2. This CDR3 has 15 amino acids. After removal of 4 bases from V and 5 bases from J, the junction contained 3 bases not matched to a gene. Germline-derived CDR1 and CDR2 are SGHTA and FQGNSA. CDR3 in amino acids: CASSSRTSGGETQYF. CDR3 DNA: TGTGCCAGCAGCTCCCGGACTAGCGGGGGGGAGACCCAGTACTTC.

This clonotype was seen at least ten times. V usage is TRBV11-3 and J usage is TRBJ1-6; D perhaps matches TRBD1 (6 bases). In germline, CDR1 is SGHNT, CDR2 YENEEA. CDR3 length: 15 residues. Trimming took off 0 bases at V and 8 bases at J, with 11 bases between the two ends. This CDR3 reads CASSLEGAGDSPLHF. The DNA for the CDR3 is TGTGCCAGCAGCTTAGAGGGGGCTGGTGATTCACCCCTCCACTTT.

This clonotype occurred a few times. The CDR3 loop is CASSLEGAYQPQHF. In DNA form, the CDR3 reads TGTGCCAGCAGCTTGGAGGGGGCATATCAGCCCCAGCATTTT. The chain links TRBV5-5 to TRBJ1-5, with 7 bases that match TRBD1. Germline CDR1 SGHKS, CDR2 YYEKEE (reference sequence). The junction had 2 bases not matched to a gene; V was cut back by 0 bases and J by 5 bases. CDR3 size: 14 residues.

V and J are TRBV6-1 and TRBJ1-1, with a possible D match to TRBD1 (6 bases). The CDR3 covers 14 residues. V was shortened by 4 bases and J by 2 bases, with 11 bases between the two germline ends. Per germline, CDR1 MNHNS and CDR2 SASEGT. In DNA, the CDR3 is TGTGCCAGCAGTGGGGGGGGCGCAAACACTGAAGCTTTCTTT. This gives the protein CASSGGGANTEAFF.

As concerns this clonotype: A much larger clone lies a single base off, so this may be a read error. The gene calls are TRBV20-1 and TRBJ2-7; no reliable D call. The CDR3 has 14 residues. Germline CDR1 DFQATT, CDR2 SNEGSKA (reference sequence). The CDR3 here is CGARRSFLAREQYF. CDR3 bases: TGCGGTGCTAGGAGAAGCTTCCTGGCCCGCGAGCAGTACTTC.

This rearrangement joins TRBV19 to TRBJ2-3; D may be TRBD1 (5 bases). CDR3 size: 13 residues. The germline gives CDR1 LNHDA, CDR2 SQIVND (reference sequence). The ends were cut back, 6 bases at V and 11 bases at J, with 18 bases in the middle. CDR3 protein: CASRTQDVSEQYF. The CDR3 bases are TGTGCCAGTAGAACACAGGACGTTTCGGAGCAGTATTTT. Looking up the rest from reference TRBV19 and TRBJ2-3 gives the full variable domain: DGGITQSPKYLFRKEGQNVTLSCEQNLNHDAMYWYRQDPGQGLRLIYYSQIVNDFQKGDIAEGYSVSREKKESFPLTVTSAQKNPTAFYLCASRTQDVSEQYFGPGTRLTVL.

This clonotype was picked up a small number of times. The chain uses TRBV4-1 and TRBJ1-5; 7 bases are shared with TRBD1. Trimming at V came to 1 base and at J to 2 bases, leaving 5 bases not matched to a gene. Per the germline V gene, CDR1 is MGHRA and CDR2 is YSYEKL. There are 16 residues in the CDR3. The CDR3 DNA reads as TGCGCCAGCAGCCAAGGCAGGGGGGACGGCAATCAGCCCCAGCATTTT. This gives the protein CASSQGRGDGNQPQHF.

The table lists this clonotype with a few counts. The V call is TRBV5-1, the J call TRBJ1-4, with D unresolved. The V end was cut by 0 bases, the J end by 7 bases, with 13 bases between. This CDR3 spans 15 amino acids. Germline CDR1 reads SGHRS; CDR2 reads YFSETQ. CDR3 in amino acids: CASSLAAGAGEKLFF. The CDR3 bases are TGCGCCAGCAGCTTGGCGGCGGGAGCGGGTGAAAAACTGTTTTTT.

The rearrangement joins TRBV29-1 to TRBJ1-1; TRBD1 might be the D (5 bases). V was pared by 6 bases and J by 1 base, with 15 bases between. Germline CDR1 and CDR2: SQVTM and ANQGSEA. The CDR3 length is 14 residues. CDR3: CSVAKGQRNTEAFF. The CDR3 nucleotides are TGCAGCGTGGCAAAGGGGCAGAGGAACACTGAAGCTTTCTTT.

The V and J genes are TRBV14 and TRBJ1-6; D gene uncertain. Trimming removed 0 bases at V and 7 bases at J, with 16 bases between. CDR1 is SGHDN and CDR2 is FVKESK in the germline V gene. The CDR3 consists of 17 residues. This CDR3 is CASSQEIGPGGNSPLHF. For the CDR3, the DNA is TGTGCCAGCAGCCAAGAAATTGGCCCCGGAGGAAATTCACCCCTCCACTTT.

This clonotype was counted at least ten times. J is TRBJ1-5 and V is TRBV2; maybe TRBD1 (5 bases). The CDR3 consists of 15 residues. Per germline, CDR1 SNHLY and CDR2 FYNNEI. Trimming took 6 bases from V and 3 from J, leaving 15 bases between them. CDR3 DNA: TGTGCCAGCAGCGTATGGGGGGGGGACAATCAGCCCCAGCATTTT. Its protein product is CASSVWGGDNQPQHF.

About this clonotype: Since a much larger clone is just one base distant, this may be a read error. V and J are TRBV2 and TRBJ1-5; 7 bases line up with TRBD1. Looked up from germline, CDR1 is SNHLY and CDR2 is FYNNEI. With 6 bases clipped from V and 6 bases from J, the junction kept 23 bases outside the gene matches. The CDR3 is 19 amino acids. The CDR3 DNA sequence: TGTGCCAGCAGGGAACCCTCAGGGGGATATGGACGTGGCAGTCAGCCCCAGCATTTT. Translation gives CASREPSGGYGRGSQPQHF.

This clonotype was detected ten times or more. The chain carries TRBV5-1 and TRBJ2-7, with a tentative D call TRBD1 (5 bases). Trimming removed 0 bases at V and 3 bases at J, with 7 bases between. The CDR3 consists of 13 residues. The germline CDR1 and CDR2 sequences are SGHRS and YFSETQ. CDR3 amino acids: CASSLARDYEQYF. The CDR3 DNA is TGCGCCAGCAGCTTGGCCAGGGACTACGAGCAGTACTTC. Full variable domain (outside the CDR3, taken from reference TRBV5-1 and TRBJ2-7): KAGVTQTPRYLIKTRGQQVTLSCSPISGHRSVSWYQQTPGQGLQFLFEYFSETQRNKGNFPGRFSGRQFSNSRSEMNVSTLELGDSALYLCASSLARDYEQYFGPGTRLTVT.

Regarding this clonotype: It may be a read error: a sequence one base away is much more abundant. The CDR3 protein is CATSDFGNSPDTQYF. The CDR3 coding sequence is TGTGCCACCAGTGATTTCGGGAACAGCCCCGATACGCAGTATTTT. The V and J genes are TRBV24-1 and TRBJ2-3; TRBD2 is a possible D gene (5 bases). This CDR3 has 15 residues. V dropped 1 base and J dropped 6 bases, with 13 bases sitting between them. From germline, CDR1 is KGHDR and CDR2 SFDVKD.

This clonotype has more than one count but fewer than ten. The rearrangement uses TRBV20-1 and TRBJ1-4; unclear D gene. This CDR3 comprises 15 residues. Between the trimmed V and J ends, which lost 3 bases and 4 bases, there was a span of 15 bases. Germline CDR1 reads DFQATT; CDR2 reads SNEGSKA (reference sequence). CDR3 residues: CSASPPDGNNEKLFF. The CDR3 DNA reads as TGCAGTGCTAGTCCCCCGGACGGTAATAATGAAAAACTGTTTTTT.

This clonotype was picked up many times. This sequence joins TRBV10-3 and TRBJ1-5; tentative D call: TRBD1 (5 bases). The CDR3 spans 16 residues. The germline V gene has CDR1 ENHRY and CDR2 SYGVKD. V lost 4 bases, J lost 2 bases, and 15 bases lay in between. Written as DNA, the CDR3 is TGTGCCATCAGTGTTGGGCAGGGTTCTGGCAATCAGCCCCAGCATTTT. Translation gives CAISVGQGSGNQPQHF.

This clonotype was recorded a few times. One end of the junction fails to match germline, which may point to a read error. This rearrangement joins TRBV10-3 to TRBJ1-1; D possibly corresponds to TRBD1 (5 bases). Germline V gene data show CDR1 as ENHRY and CDR2 as SYGVKD. The CDR3 spans 16 residues. In DNA, the CDR3 is TGTGCCAGCAGTGAACCTACAGGTGAGATGAACACTGAAGCTTTCTTT. Protein sequence: CASSEPTGEMNTEAFF.

This clonotype appeared many times. The gene calls are TRBV20-1 and TRBJ2-7; no clear D. Trimming removed 5 bases at V and 3 bases at J, with 8 bases between. The CDR3 is 11 amino acids. Germline assignment: CDR1 DFQATT and CDR2 SNEGSKA (reference sequence). CDR3 loop: CSAWLDYEQYF. DNA for the CDR3: TGCAGTGCTTGGCTAGACTACGAGCAGTACTTC.

The chain joins TRBV15 to TRBJ2-5; 10 bases map to TRBD2. Trimming cost V 8 bases and J 4 bases; bases outside gene matches: 7. The CDR3 has 14 residues. CDR1 is LNHNV, CDR2 YYDKDF, per germline (reference sequence). The CDR3 DNA reads TGTGCCACCCGCCCCGGGACTAGCGCAGAGACCCAGTACTTC. It translates to CATRPGTSAETQYF.

The chain uses TRBV19 and TRBJ2-1; D unclear. The germline CDR1 and CDR2 sequences are LNHDA and SQIVND (reference sequence). V lost 9 bases to trimming and J lost 9 bases, with 24 bases between them. The CDR3 runs to 15 residues. DNA for the CDR3: TGTGCCAGCAGCCCCAGGACGGTTCTAAGGACTGAGCAGTTCTTC. Protein sequence: CASSPRTVLRTEQFF.

Of note for this clonotype: This could be a read error, since a much larger clone is one nucleotide away. The genes are TRBV7-3 and TRBJ2-3; D gene uncertain. Germline V lookup: CDR1 SGHTA, CDR2 FQGTGA. The CDR3 contains 14 residues. DNA for the CDR3: TGTGCCTGCAGCTTAACGGCGGCCAGAGATACGCAGTATTTT. It yields the protein CACSLTAARDTQYF.

This sequence joins TRBV6-1 and TRBJ2-5; D possibly corresponds to TRBD1 (5 bases). There are 14 residues in the CDR3. V lost 6 bases and J lost 5, with 16 bases in between. Germline V gives CDR1 MNHNS, CDR2 SASEGT. CDR3 coding DNA: TGTGCCAGCAGCGAAACAGGAAGGCCGGAGACCCAGTACTTC. This sequence encodes CASSETGRPETQYF.

This clonotype was counted ten times or more. CDR3 coding DNA: TGTGCCAGCAGCTCCCCAACCCTGAACACTGAAGCTTTCTTT. Amino acid sequence: CASSSPTLNTEAFF. The chain uses TRBV7-9 and TRBJ1-1, with unresolved D. The V end was cut by 4 bases, the J end by 0 bases, with 9 bases between. The CDR3 is 14 residues long. Germline values: CDR1 SEHNR, CDR2 FQNEAQ (reference sequence). Supplemented by reference TRBV7-9 and TRBJ1-1, the full variable domain reads DTGVSQNPRHKITKRGQNVTFRCDPISEHNRLYWYRQTLGQGPEFLTYFQNEAQLEKSRLLSDRFSAERPKGSFSTLEIQRTEQGDSAMYLCASSSPTLNTEAFFGQGTRLTVV.

V and J are TRBV6-5 and TRBJ2-1, with D possibly TRBD1 on 6 matching bases. Looked up from germline, CDR1 is MNHEY and CDR2 is SVGAGI. This CDR3 has 15 residues. V gave up 4 bases and J gave up 8 bases, with 18 bases separating them. This chain's CDR3 is CASSSAGQTSDEQFF. The CDR3 DNA sequence: TGTGCCAGCAGTTCCGCCGGACAGACCAGTGATGAGCAGTTCTTC.

The chain recombines TRBV28 with TRBJ2-5; the D gene is possibly TRBD1 (6 bases). The V end was cut by 3 bases, the J end by 4 bases, with 12 bases between. The CDR3 runs 14 residues. CDR1 MDHEN and CDR2 SYDVKM come from the germline V gene. The CDR3 bases are TGTGCCAGCAGTTTTATGATAGGGGGAGAGACCCAGTACTTC. Translation gives CASSFMIGGETQYF.

J is TRBJ2-3 and V is TRBV7-3; maybe TRBD2 (5 bases). Looked up from germline, CDR1 is SGHTA and CDR2 is FQGTGA. The CDR3 contains 16 residues. The germline V and J ends were trimmed by 2 bases and 0 bases, with 12 bases remaining between them. This chain's CDR3 is CASSLRSGISTDTQYF. The CDR3 DNA reads as TGTGCCAGCAGCTTACGCAGCGGAATTAGCACAGATACGCAGTATTTT. Based on the CDR3 plus reference TRBV7-3 and TRBJ2-3, the full variable domain is GAGVSQTPSNKVTEKGKYVELRCDPISGHTALYWYRQSLGQGPEFLIYFQGTGAADDSGLPNDRFFAVRPEGSVSTLKIQRTERGDSAVYLCASSLRSGISTDTQYFGPGTRLTVL.

This clonotype turned up a few times. The rearrangement uses TRBV9 and TRBJ2-5; the D gene is possibly TRBD2 (5 bases). V dropped 0 bases and J dropped 2 bases, with 11 bases sitting between them. The CDR3 is 15 residues long. Germline V gives CDR1 SGDLS, CDR2 YYNGEE. CDR3: CASSVDLTIQETQYF. The CDR3 DNA sequence: TGTGCCAGCAGCGTAGATTTGACTATACAAGAGACCCAGTACTTC.